Described below is a single T cell receptor (beta chain) sequence and its context. What it recognizes is unknown. This specimen comes from a study of PD-L1 blockade in urothelial cancer. Across the study: Male sex and bladder-origin urothelial cancer were recorded for about 90% of the roughly 30 patients. Of prior chemotherapy regimens, patients had received between 0 and 3.

Specified time point: pretreatment peripheral blood. Germline V gene lookup returns CDR1 LNHDA and CDR2 SQIVND (reference sequence). V shed 6 bases and J 3 bases; nucleotides not matched to a gene: 6. The CDR3 spans 15 residues. General study findings and limits: Better progression-free and overall survival followed lower pretreatment blood clonality.

TCRdb's copy holds only in-frame clones and misses some; the assay was immunoSEQ multiplex PCR. The table has about 95,000 clones, around nine tenths seen once. Sample: PBMCs, taken around atezolizumab (anti-PD-L1) treatment. The chain is built from TRBV19 and TRBJ1-4, with 8 positions matching TRBD1. The sequence was obtained from a man aged 55 to 70 with urothelial cancer. CDR3 DNA: TGTGCCAGTAGGCAGAGACAGGGGCCTAATGAAAAACTGTTTTTT. It yields the protein CASRQRQGPNEKLFF.